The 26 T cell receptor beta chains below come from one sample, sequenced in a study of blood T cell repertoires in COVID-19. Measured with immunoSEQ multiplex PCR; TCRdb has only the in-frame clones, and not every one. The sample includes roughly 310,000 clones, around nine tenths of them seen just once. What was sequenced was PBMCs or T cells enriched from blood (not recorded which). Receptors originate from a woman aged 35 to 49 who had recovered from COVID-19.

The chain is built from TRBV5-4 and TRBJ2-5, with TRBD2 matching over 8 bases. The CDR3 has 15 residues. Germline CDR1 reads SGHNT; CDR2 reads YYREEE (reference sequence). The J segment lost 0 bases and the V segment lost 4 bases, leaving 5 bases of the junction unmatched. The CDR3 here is CASSQKRGNQETQYF. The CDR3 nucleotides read TGTGCCAGCAGCCAAAAGCGGGGGAACCAAGAGACCCAGTACTTC.

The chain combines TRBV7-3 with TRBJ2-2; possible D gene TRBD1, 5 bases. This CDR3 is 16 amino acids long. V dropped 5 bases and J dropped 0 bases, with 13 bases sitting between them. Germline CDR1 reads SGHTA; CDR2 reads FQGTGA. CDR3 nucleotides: TGTGCCAGCAGCCCAAGGCCAGGGTCGAACACCGGGGAGCTGTTTTTT. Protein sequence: CASSPRPGSNTGELFF.

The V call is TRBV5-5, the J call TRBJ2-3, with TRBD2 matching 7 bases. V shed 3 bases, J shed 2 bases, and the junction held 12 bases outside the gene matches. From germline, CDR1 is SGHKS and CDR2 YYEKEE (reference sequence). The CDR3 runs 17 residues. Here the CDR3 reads CASSSSWGGRHTDTQYF. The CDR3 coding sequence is TGTGCCAGCAGCTCGTCATGGGGAGGGCGACACACAGATACGCAGTATTTT.

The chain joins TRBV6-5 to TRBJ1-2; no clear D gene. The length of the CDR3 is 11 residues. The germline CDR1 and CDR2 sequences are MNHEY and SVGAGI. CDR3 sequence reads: CATAVGYGYTF. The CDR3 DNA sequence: TGTGCTACGGCGGTGGGCTATGGCTACACCTTC.

The CDR3 here is CASSGTGGPSSYEQYF. The DNA for the CDR3 is TGTGCCAGCAGTGGAACAGGGGGCCCGAGCTCCTACGAGCAGTACTTC. This chain uses TRBV2 with TRBJ2-7; the match to TRBD1 covers 9 bases. CDR3 length equals 16 residues. Germline CDR1 SNHLY, CDR2 FYNNEI. The junction had 7 bases not matched to a gene; V was cut back by 4 bases and J by 0 bases.

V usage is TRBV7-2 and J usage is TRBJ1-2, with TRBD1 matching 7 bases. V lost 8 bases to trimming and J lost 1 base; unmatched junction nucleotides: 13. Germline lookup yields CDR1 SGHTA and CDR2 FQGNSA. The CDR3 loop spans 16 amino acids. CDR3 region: CASALPGQRINYGYTF. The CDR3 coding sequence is TGTGCCAGCGCCCTGCCGGGACAGCGAATTAACTATGGCTACACCTTC.

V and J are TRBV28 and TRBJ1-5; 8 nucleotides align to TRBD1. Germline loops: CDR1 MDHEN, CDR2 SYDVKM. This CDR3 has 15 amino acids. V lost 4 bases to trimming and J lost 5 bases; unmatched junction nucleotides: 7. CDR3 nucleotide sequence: TGTGCCAGCAGTTCGACAGGGGCGGAACATCAGCCCCAGCATTTT. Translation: CASSSTGAEHQPQHF.

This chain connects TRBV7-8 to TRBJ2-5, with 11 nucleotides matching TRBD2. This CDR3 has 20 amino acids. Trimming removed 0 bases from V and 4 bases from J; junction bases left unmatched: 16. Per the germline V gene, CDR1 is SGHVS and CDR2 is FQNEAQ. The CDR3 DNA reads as TGTGCCAGCAGCTTAGCGTTTGGTAGCGGGAGGGCCAGAGCCGGAGAGACCCAGTACTTC. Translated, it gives CASSLAFGSGRARAGETQYF.

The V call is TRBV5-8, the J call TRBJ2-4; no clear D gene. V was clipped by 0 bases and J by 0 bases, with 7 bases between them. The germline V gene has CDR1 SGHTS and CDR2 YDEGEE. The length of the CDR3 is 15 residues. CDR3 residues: CASSLVYTAKNIQYF. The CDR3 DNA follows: TGTGCCAGCAGCTTGGTCTATACAGCCAAAAACATTCAGTACTTC. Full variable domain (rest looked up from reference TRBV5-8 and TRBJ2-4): EAGVTQSPTHLIKTRGQQATLRCSPISGHTSVYWYQQALGLGLQFLLWYDEGEERNRGNFPPRFSGRQFPNYSSELNVNALELEDSALYLCASSLVYTAKNIQYFGAGTRLSVL.

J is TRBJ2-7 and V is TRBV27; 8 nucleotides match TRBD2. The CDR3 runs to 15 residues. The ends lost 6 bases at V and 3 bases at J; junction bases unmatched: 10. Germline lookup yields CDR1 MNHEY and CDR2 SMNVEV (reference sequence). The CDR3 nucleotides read TGTGCCAGCAGCCTACGGGGGGGCATTTTCTACGAGCAGTACTTC. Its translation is CASSLRGGIFYEQYF.

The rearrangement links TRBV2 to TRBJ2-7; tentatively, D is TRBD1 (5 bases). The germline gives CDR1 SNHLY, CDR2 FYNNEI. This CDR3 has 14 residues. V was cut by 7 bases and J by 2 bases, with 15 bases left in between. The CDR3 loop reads CASKLGRVPYEQYF. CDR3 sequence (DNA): TGTGCCAGCAAGCTGGGCAGGGTTCCCTACGAGCAGTACTTC.

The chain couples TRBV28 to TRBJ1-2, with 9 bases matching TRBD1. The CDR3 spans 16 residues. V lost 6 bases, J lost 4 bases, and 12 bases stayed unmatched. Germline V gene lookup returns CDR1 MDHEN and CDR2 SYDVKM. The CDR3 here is CASRYSARGQGYGYTF. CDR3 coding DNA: TGTGCCAGCAGGTACAGTGCCAGGGGACAGGGCTATGGCTACACCTTC.

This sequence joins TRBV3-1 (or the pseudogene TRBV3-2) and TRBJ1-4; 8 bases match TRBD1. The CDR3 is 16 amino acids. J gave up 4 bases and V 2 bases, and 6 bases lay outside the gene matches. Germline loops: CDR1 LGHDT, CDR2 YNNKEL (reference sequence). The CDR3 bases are TGTGCCAGCAGCCAAATGAACAGGGGGAATAATGAAAAACTGTTTTTT. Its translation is CASSQMNRGNNEKLFF.

CDR3 in amino acids: CASSVSLAGGNTGELFF. CDR3 DNA: TGTGCCAGCAGCGTCAGCCTAGCGGGAGGAAACACCGGGGAGCTGTTTTTT. The chain links TRBV11-3 to TRBJ2-2, with 11 nucleotides matching TRBD2. CDR3 length: 17 residues. Germline V CDR1 and CDR2: SGHNT, YENEEA. V shed 5 bases, J shed 2 bases, and the junction held 7 bases outside the gene matches.

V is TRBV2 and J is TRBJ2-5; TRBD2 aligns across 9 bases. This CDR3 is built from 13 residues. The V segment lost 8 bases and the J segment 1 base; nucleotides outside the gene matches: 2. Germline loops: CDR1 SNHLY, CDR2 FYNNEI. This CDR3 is CASGGGGQETQYF. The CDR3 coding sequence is TGTGCCAGCGGCGGGGGGGGCCAAGAGACCCAGTACTTC.

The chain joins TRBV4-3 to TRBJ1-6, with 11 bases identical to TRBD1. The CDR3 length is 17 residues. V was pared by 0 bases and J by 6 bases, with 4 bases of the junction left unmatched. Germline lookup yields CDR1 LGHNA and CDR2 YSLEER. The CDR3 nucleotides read TGCGCCAGCAGCCAAGATCCCGGACAGGGGGCTAATTCACCCCTCCACTTT. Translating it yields CASSQDPGQGANSPLHF.

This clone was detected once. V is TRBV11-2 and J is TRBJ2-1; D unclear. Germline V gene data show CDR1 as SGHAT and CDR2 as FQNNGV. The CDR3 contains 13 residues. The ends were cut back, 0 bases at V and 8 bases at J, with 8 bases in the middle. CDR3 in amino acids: CASSLDRRYEQFF. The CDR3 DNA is TGTGCCAGCAGCTTAGACCGCAGATATGAGCAGTTCTTC.

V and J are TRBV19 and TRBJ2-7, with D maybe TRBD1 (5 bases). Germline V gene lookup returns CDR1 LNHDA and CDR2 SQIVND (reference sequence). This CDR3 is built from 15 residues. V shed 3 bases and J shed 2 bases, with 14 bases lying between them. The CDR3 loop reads CASSITAGNPYEQYF. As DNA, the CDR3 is TGTGCCAGTAGTATCACGGCAGGGAATCCCTACGAGCAGTACTTC.

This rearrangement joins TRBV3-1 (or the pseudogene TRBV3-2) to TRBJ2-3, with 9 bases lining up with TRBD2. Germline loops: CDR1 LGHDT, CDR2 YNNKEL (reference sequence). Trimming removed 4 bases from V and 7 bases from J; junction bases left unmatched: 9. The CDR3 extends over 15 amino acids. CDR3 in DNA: TGTGCCAGCAGCCCTTTTGTGGGACTAGCAAATACGCAGTATTTT. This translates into CASSPFVGLANTQYF.

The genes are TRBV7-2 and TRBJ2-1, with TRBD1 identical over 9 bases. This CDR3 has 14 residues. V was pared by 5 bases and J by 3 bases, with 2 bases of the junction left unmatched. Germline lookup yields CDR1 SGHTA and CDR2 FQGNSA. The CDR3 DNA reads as TGTGCCAGCAGCAGGGACAGGGACTACAATGAGCAGTTCTTC. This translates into CASSRDRDYNEQFF.

CDR3 sequence: CASSQEAVGGLGSAYNEQFF. CDR3 nucleotides: TGTGCCAGCAGCCAAGAGGCCGTGGGGGGACTGGGTAGCGCCTACAATGAGCAGTTCTTC. V gene TRBV4-2 combines with J gene TRBJ2-1, with D possibly being TRBD2 (6 bases). Germline assignment: CDR1 LGHNA and CDR2 YNFKEQ. Deletions cut 0 bases from V and 2 bases from J, with 23 bases between. The CDR3 length is 20 residues.

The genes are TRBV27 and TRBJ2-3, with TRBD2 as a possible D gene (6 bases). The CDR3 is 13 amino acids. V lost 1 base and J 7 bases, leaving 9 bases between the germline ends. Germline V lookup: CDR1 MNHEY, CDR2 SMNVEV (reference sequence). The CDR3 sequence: CASSLWGGNTQYF. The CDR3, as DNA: TGTGCCAGCAGTTTATGGGGAGGAAATACGCAGTATTTT.

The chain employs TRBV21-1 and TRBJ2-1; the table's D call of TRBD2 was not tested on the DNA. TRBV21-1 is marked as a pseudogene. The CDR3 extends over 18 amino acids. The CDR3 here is CASSKRDLPGLALNEQFF. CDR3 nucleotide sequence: TGTGCCAGCAGCAAAAGGGACCTACCGGGACTAGCTCTTAATGAGCAGTTCTTC.

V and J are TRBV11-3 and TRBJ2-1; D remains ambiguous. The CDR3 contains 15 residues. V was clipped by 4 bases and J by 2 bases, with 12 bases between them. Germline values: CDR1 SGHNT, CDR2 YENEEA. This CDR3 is CASSSATRTYNEQFF. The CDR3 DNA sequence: TGTGCCAGCAGCTCGGCGACAAGGACCTACAATGAGCAGTTCTTC.

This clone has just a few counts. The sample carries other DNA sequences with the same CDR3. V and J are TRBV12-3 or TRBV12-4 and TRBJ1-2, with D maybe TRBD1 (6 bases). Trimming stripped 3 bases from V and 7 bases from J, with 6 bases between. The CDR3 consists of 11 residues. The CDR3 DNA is TGTGCCAGCAGTTTGGGGGCTGGCTACACCTTC. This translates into CASSLGAGYTF.

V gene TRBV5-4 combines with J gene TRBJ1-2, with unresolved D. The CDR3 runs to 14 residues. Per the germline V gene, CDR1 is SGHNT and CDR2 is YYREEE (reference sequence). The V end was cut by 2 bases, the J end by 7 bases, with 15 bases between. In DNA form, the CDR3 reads TGTGCCAGCAGCTTACCCCATACCAACGGTGGCTACACCTTC. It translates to CASSLPHTNGGYTF. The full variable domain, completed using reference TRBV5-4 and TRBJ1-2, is ETGVTQSPTHLIKTRGQQVTLRCSSQSGHNTVSWYQQALGQGPQFIFQYYREEENGRGNFPPRFSGLQFPNYSSELNVNALELDDSALYLCASSLPHTNGGYTFGSGTRLTVV.